Below, one T cell receptor (beta chain) is given with its context. There are a few counts of this clonotype. Its recognized antigen is unknown. Base qualities were left out, and no much larger clone turns up one base away. As encoded in the germline V gene, CDR1 is MNHEY while CDR2 is SVGEGT. The CDR3 contains 12 residues, cysteine and phenylalanine counted. CDR3 DNA is the only sequence kept; it has 36 bases, read in frame from the first base. A distance of 16 bases separates the germline ends of V and J, which lose 4 bases and 15 bases respectively. The entry originates in a study of blood T cells in healthy people across ages (dated by TCRdb to about 2015). With respect to the entire study: In model experiments, roughly one uniquely barcoded TCR beta cDNA molecule per two T cells was captured by template switching. To track age-related changes in TCR beta repertoire diversity, the study relied on deep sequencing normalized with unique cDNA molecular identifiers. Donors were grouped into four age groups: young (average approximately 15 years), middle-aged (roughly 37), aged (around 62) and long-lived (approximately 75). To avoid experimental bias, donors of different ages were randomly spread across the sequencing lanes. The study analyzed two additional independent replicas of 1 million unique cDNA reads from the same blood draw for two donors, one aged 18 to 29 and one aged 80 or older.

Study-wide conclusions, independent of this receptor: Estimates of total diversity from one million sequenced T cells were regarded as lower bounds and underestimates. The percentage of naive T cells measured by flow cytometry correlated strongly with observed TCR beta diversity. As age increased, observed TCR beta diversity per million T cells dropped in a roughly linear way, and a significant reduction was already evident by age around 41. Donor CMV infection status was unknown, potentially confounding age-related changes in expanded clonotypes. Bulk unsorted PBMC profiling prevented conclusive comparison of naive and antigen-experienced compartments. Compared with the aged group, more naive CD4+ T cells, fewer expanded clones and increased TCR diversity were shown by the long-lived group, suggesting age selection.

Systemically healthy Caucasian individuals from Russia, 39 in total and aged 6 to 90 years, were included as donors. Ten milliliters of peripheral blood were drawn from each donor into EDTA-treated Vacutainer tubes. Ficoll-Paque density-gradient centrifugation was used to isolate PBMCs, with at least 6 million obtained per sample. Total RNA, at least 6 micrograms per sample, was extracted from PBMCs with Trizol reagent. Naive CD45RAhigh/CD27high T cell percentages were measured by flow cytometry on a PBMC aliquot from every donor. Libraries were made using 5' RACE. This sample was sequenced with an Illumina HiSeq 2500. A second PCR of roughly 6 to 12 cycles was performed with a sample-barcoded 5' primer and a J-beta primer mix. A template-switch 5' adaptor carrying 12 random nucleotides introduced a unique molecular identifier onto each TCR beta cDNA molecule. Each sample yielded at least 2.5 million CDR3-containing paired-end reads. First-strand cDNA was synthesized from all RNA with the Mint cDNA synthesis kit, primed by a TRBC-specific oligonucleotide. All cDNA was treated with uracil-DNA glycosylase and then went through a first 18-cycle PCR with the universal primers M1SS and BC2_uni_R. Regarding the original processing steps: For normalization, 1 million high-quality reads, each with a distinct molecular identifier, were randomly selected from each sample. Instead of being binned into consensus sequences, reads that shared molecular identifiers were thrown out. CDR3 identification, clonotype clustering and error correction used MiTCR with a Q25 quality threshold and the strictest error-elimination algorithm. Lower-bound total TCR beta diversity was estimated with a nonparametric unseen species model using Euler transformation. TCRdb reprocessing: public reads trimmed at Q25 with fastp, clones called with MiXCR, in-frame beta chains kept. Rows with one shared CDR3 protein collapse into an entry with the most common genes and DNA. The V and J calls shown here were made by TCRdb, not taken from the authors' results. The sample contains 550,000 to 600,000 distinct CDR3 sequences, less than 60% of them found a single time. Together, the top ten hold about 22% of the sample.

The chain joins TRBV6-2 or TRBV6-3 to TRBJ2-1, with the D gene too uncertain to name. Sequenced input: blood. This receptor was taken from an elderly man in good health. The encoded CDR3 is CASSSGGRWRFF. The nucleotide sequence reads as follows: TGTGCCAGCAGTTCGGGTGGTCGTTGGCGGTTCTTC.